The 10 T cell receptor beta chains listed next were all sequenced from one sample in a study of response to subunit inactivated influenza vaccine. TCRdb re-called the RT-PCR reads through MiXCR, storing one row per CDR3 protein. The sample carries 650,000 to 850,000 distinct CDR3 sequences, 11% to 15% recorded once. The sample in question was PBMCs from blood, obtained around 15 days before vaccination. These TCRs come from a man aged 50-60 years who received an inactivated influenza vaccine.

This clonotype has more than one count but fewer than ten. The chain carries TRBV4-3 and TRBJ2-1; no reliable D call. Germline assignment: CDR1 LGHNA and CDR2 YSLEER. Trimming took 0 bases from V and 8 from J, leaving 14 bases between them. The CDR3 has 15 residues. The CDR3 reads CASSQDLGRADEQFF. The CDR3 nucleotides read TGCGCCAGCAGCCAAGATTTAGGCCGGGCAGATGAGCAGTTCTTC.

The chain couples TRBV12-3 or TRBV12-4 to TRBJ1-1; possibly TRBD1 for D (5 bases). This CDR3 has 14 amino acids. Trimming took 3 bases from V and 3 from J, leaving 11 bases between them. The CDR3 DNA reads TGTGCCAGCAGTTTGTGGGGGGGGGACACTGAAGCTTTCTTT. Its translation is CASSLWGGDTEAFF.

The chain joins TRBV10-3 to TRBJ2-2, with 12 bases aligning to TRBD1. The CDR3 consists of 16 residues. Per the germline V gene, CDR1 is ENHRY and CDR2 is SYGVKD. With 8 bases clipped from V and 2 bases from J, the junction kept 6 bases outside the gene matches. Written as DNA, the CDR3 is TGTGCCATCGGTGGGACAGGGGGCAAAAACACCGGGGAGCTGTTTTTT. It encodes CAIGGTGGKNTGELFF.

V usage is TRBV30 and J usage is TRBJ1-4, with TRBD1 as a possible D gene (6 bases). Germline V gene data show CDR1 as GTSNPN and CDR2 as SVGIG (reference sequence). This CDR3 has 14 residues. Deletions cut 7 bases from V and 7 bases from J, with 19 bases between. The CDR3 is CAYGRGQQGEKLFF. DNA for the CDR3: TGTGCCTACGGGCGGGGGCAACAAGGTGAAAAACTGTTTTTT.

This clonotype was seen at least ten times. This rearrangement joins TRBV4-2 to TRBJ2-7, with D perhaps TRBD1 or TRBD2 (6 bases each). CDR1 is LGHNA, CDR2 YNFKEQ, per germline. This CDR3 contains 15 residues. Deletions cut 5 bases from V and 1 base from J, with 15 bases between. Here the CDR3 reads CASSIEGGPSYEQYF. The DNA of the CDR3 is TGTGCCAGCAGCATCGAGGGGGGTCCTTCCTACGAGCAGTACTTC.

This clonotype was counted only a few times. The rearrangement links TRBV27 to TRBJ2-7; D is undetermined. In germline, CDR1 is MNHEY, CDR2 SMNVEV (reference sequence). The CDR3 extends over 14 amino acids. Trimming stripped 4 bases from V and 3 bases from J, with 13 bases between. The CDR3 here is CASSSDGVLYEQYF. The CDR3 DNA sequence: TGTGCCAGCAGTTCGGACGGAGTCCTCTACGAGCAGTACTTC.

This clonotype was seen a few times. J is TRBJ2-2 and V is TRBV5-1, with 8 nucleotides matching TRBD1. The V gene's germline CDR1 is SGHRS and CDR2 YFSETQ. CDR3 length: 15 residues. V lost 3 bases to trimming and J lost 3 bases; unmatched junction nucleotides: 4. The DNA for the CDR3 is TGCGCCAGCAGCTCGACAGGGGCGGACACCGGGGAGCTGTTTTTT. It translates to CASSSTGADTGELFF.

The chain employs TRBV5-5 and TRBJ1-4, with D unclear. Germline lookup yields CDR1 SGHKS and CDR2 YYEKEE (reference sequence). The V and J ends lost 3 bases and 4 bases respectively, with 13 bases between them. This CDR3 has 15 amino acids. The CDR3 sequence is CASSSTLWSNEKLFF. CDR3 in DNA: TGTGCCAGCAGCTCTACCCTGTGGAGTAATGAAAAACTGTTTTTT.

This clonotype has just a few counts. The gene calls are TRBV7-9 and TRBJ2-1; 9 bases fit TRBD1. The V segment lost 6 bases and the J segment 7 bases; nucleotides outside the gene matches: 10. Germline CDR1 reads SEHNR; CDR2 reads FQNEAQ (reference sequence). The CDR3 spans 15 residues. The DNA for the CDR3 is TGTGCCAGCAGAAACACAGGGGGCGCTGGGAATGAGCAGTTCTTC. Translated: CASRNTGGAGNEQFF.

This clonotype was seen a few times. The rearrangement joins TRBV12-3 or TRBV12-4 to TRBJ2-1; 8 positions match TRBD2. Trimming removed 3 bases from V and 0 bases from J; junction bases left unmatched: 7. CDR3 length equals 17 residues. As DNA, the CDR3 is TGTGCCAGCAGTTTCGCCGGGGGGGGTAGCTCCTACAATGAGCAGTTCTTC. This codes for CASSFAGGGSSYNEQFF.